This passage covers 10 T cell receptor beta chains from one sample sequenced in a study of shared T cell receptors in the human thymus. Produced via immunoSEQ multiplex PCR; TCRdb's table is partial and in-frame only. The data hold some 700,000 clones, with approximately 83% observed a single time. The data also belong to a second study, concerning human thymus T cells.

The specimen sequenced was thymocytes. The source is a girl under two years old with a congenital heart defect.

This rearrangement joins TRBV10-2 to TRBJ1-5, with D hard to call. The CDR3 extends over 15 amino acids. CDR1 is WSHSY, CDR2 SAAADI, per germline. The ends were cut back, 6 bases at V and 3 bases at J, with 15 bases in the middle. CDR3 in amino acids: CASRAGSHYNQPQHF. The DNA for the CDR3 is TGCGCCAGCAGAGCGGGCAGCCATTACAATCAGCCCCAGCATTTT.

This clone came up a few times. The chain links TRBV4-3 to TRBJ1-1, with a possible D match to TRBD1 (5 bases). Trimming cost V 0 bases and J 0 bases, with 26 bases left between them. CDR1 and CDR2 from the germline V gene are LGHNA and YSLEER. This CDR3 spans 21 amino acids. The CDR3 region has the DNA TGCGCCAGCAGCCAAGATTCCCTAGGGGAGGGATGGTTTTCCATGAACACTGAAGCTTTCTTT. Translation: CASSQDSLGEGWFSMNTEAFF.

The rearrangement joins TRBV27 to TRBJ1-1, with 7 bases lining up with TRBD1. The CDR3 covers 17 residues. J gave up 2 bases and V 3 bases, and 12 bases lay outside the gene matches. Germline CDR1 and CDR2: MNHEY and SMNVEV (reference sequence). The CDR3 nucleotides read TGTGCCAGCAGTTTGGGGACAGAACGAAGAAGCAACACTGAAGCTTTCTTT. Encoded protein: CASSLGTERRSNTEAFF.

V usage is TRBV5-8 and J usage is TRBJ2-1; D may be TRBD2 (6 bases). The V gene's germline CDR1 is SGHTS and CDR2 YDEGEE. V dropped 0 bases and J dropped 1 base, with 17 bases sitting between them. This CDR3 is 18 amino acids long. The DNA of the CDR3 is TGTGCCAGCAGCTTGGTCGTTCGTAGCGGTAGTTCCTACAATGAGCAGTTCTTC. Translation: CASSLVVRSGSSYNEQFF.

J is TRBJ1-1 and V is TRBV5-1; D perhaps matches TRBD1 (6 bases). The germline V gene encodes CDR1 SGHRS and CDR2 YFSETQ. The CDR3 length is 13 residues. Between the trimmed V and J ends, which lost 4 bases and 7 bases, there was a span of 14 bases. CDR3 sequence (DNA): TGCGCCAGCAGCAGATTCTCAGGGGTTGAAGCTTTCTTT. Protein: CASSRFSGVEAFF.

The rearrangement links TRBV4-1 to TRBJ2-5; perhaps TRBD2 as D (8 bases). CDR1 and CDR2 (germline): MGHRA, YSYEKL. This CDR3 region has 19 residues. V was clipped by 2 bases and J by 4 bases, with 26 bases between them. Written as DNA, the CDR3 is TGCGCCAGCAGCCAAACAGGGGCGCGGGGGGCGCTAGTAGCAGAGACCCAGTACTTC. This encodes CASSQTGARGALVAETQYF.

The rearrangement links TRBV10-3 to TRBJ1-3; D unclear. This CDR3 has 17 amino acids. CDR1 and CDR2 from the germline V gene are ENHRY and SYGVKD. Trimming left V 1 base short and J 0 bases short, with 13 bases between. Here the CDR3 reads CAISEYTTHNSGNTIYF. CDR3 coding DNA: TGTGCCATCAGTGAGTACACGACACACAACTCTGGAAACACCATATATTTT.

The genes are TRBV5-1 and TRBJ2-7; 10 bases map to TRBD1. V dropped 4 bases and J dropped 5; count of bases not matched to a gene: 3. The CDR3 loop spans 13 amino acids. The germline gives CDR1 SGHRS, CDR2 YFSETQ. The CDR3 loop is CASSRQGADEQYF. The CDR3, as DNA: TGCGCCAGCAGCCGACAGGGGGCGGACGAGCAGTACTTC.

The chain joins TRBV6-5 to TRBJ1-2; D perhaps matches TRBD1 (5 bases). Germline V gene lookup returns CDR1 MNHEY and CDR2 SVGAGI. Trimming took 6 bases from V and 8 from J, leaving 22 bases between them. This CDR3 has 15 amino acids. CDR3 protein: CASSPTRTGGDGYTF. The DNA of the CDR3 is TGTGCCAGCAGCCCGACTCGGACGGGGGGGGACGGCTACACCTTC.

A single count supports this clone. V gene TRBV27 combines with J gene TRBJ1-1, with TRBD1 matching 7 bases. The CDR3 contains 16 residues. Germline V gives CDR1 MNHEY, CDR2 SMNVEV (reference sequence). V shed 2 bases, J shed 2 bases, and the junction held 8 bases outside the gene matches. CDR3: CASSLVGGQTNTEAFF. The DNA for the CDR3 is TGTGCCAGCAGTTTAGTCGGGGGACAGACTAACACTGAAGCTTTCTTT.